This TCR beta chain was captured by sequencing in a study of blood T cells in healthy people across ages. Notes on the study in general: Comparison with aged donors showed that long-lived donors had more naive CD4+ cells and higher diversity.

Alongside a J-beta primer mix, a sample-barcoded 5' primer served in a second PCR lasting about 6 to 12 cycles. TCRdb used MiXCR to reprocess the 5' RACE reads, holding one entry per CDR3 protein. Found here are roughly 1.9 million distinct CDR3 sequences, roughly two fifths of them singletons; the top ten hold roughly 23%. Comments on this clonotype: Antigen specificity is unknown.

CDR3 size: 12 residues. Germline V lookup: CDR1 SQVTM, CDR2 ANQGSEA. V was shortened by 7 bases and J by 8 bases, with 15 bases between the two germline ends. The chain couples TRBV29-1 to TRBJ2-1, with D possibly being TRBD1 (5 bases). The sequencing sample was made of blood. This sequence originates from a human donor in good health. The CDR3 DNA follows: TGCAGCGGTGATGGGGTAGGGGATGAGCAGTTCTTC. It encodes CSGDGVGDEQFF.